This entry lists 19 T cell receptor beta chains sequenced from one sample in a study of T cells in Graves' hyperthyroidism and ophthalmopathy. From RNA transcripts, TCR beta CDR3 regions were amplified. During a first-round RT-PCR of the TCR CDR3, the HTBI primer set was used. TCRdb analysed the multiplex PCR reads with MiXCR anew, one entry per CDR3 protein. Found here are approximately 500,000 distinct CDR3 sequences, 35% to 55% of them singletons; the top ten hold approximately 8.4%. Sequenced input: peripheral blood or thyroid tissue (not recorded which). The receptors shown here come from a woman aged 18 to 35 with Graves' hyperthyroidism.

Details on this clonotype: Since a much larger clone is just one base distant, this may be a read error. The V call is TRBV4-2, the J call TRBJ1-1; a weak D match, TRBD1 (5 bases). Germline V gene sequence: CDR1 LGHNA, CDR2 YNFKEQ. CDR3 length: 16 residues. CDR3 DNA sequence: TGTGTCAGCAGCCAAGATATAGAAGGGGAAAACACTGAAGCTTTCTTT. Its protein product is CVSSQDIEGENTEAFF.

The chain is built from TRBV12-3 or TRBV12-4 and TRBJ2-7, with TRBD2 identical over 7 bases. V was clipped by 1 base and J by 3 bases; unmatched bases: 3. The CDR3 sequence is 14 residues long. The CDR3 DNA sequence: TGTGCCAGCAGTTTAGGGACTAGTAACTACGAGCAGTACTTC. This sequence encodes CASSLGTSNYEQYF.

To note about this clonotype: Its ends do not fully match the called genes, so a read error is possible. The chain recombines TRBV15 with TRBJ1-5; D ambiguous. The CDR3 runs 17 residues. Germline CDR1 reads LNHNV; CDR2 reads YYDKDF (reference sequence). CDR3 loop: CVTSSYGWADSNQPQHF. CDR3 nucleotides: TGTGTCACCAGCAGTTATGGGTGGGCCGATAGCAATCAGCCCCAGCATTTT.

The chain joins TRBV24-1 to TRBJ2-3; D gene ambiguous. Germline V gives CDR1 KGHDR, CDR2 SFDVKD. V dropped 7 bases and J dropped 5 bases, with 6 bases sitting between them. The CDR3 sequence is 11 residues long. The CDR3 DNA reads TGTGCCACCAGAGAAGGAGATACGCAGTATTTT. The encoded protein is CATREGDTQYF.

The J gene is TRBJ1-6, the V gene TRBV7-9, with D hard to call. Germline-derived CDR1 and CDR2 are SEHNR and FQNEAQ (reference sequence). Trimming removed 7 bases at V and 5 bases at J, with 15 bases between. This CDR3 has 15 amino acids. The CDR3 DNA reads TGTGCCAGCACCGCACCTGGTTCCAATAATTCACCCCTCCACTTT. Translating it yields CASTAPGSNNSPLHF.

This clonotype has ten or more counts. This chain connects TRBV20-1 to TRBJ1-4; 7 nucleotides align to TRBD1. Germline V gene sequence: CDR1 DFQATT, CDR2 SNEGSKA (reference sequence). The CDR3 contains 15 residues. Trimming took 1 base from V and 7 from J; bases not matched to a gene: 9. Here the CDR3 reads CSARGPGTVSEKLFF. For the CDR3, the DNA is TGCAGTGCTAGAGGCCCCGGGACAGTGAGTGAAAAACTGTTTTTT.

This chain uses TRBV7-3 with TRBJ2-7; a possible D gene is TRBD2 (7 bases). Trimming removed 3 bases from V and 3 bases from J, with 15 bases in between. The CDR3 extends over 15 amino acids. Germline-derived CDR1 and CDR2 are SGHTA and FQGTGA. In DNA form, the CDR3 reads TGTGCCAGCAGCTTGTCAGGGGAGGGACACTACGAGCAGTACTTC. Translation gives CASSLSGEGHYEQYF.

In its sample, this clonotype was seen many times. This rearrangement joins TRBV24-1 to TRBJ1-2, with TRBD1 identical over 10 bases. The junction had 6 bases not matched to a gene; V was cut back by 4 bases and J by 5 bases. Germline V lookup: CDR1 KGHDR, CDR2 SFDVKD. The CDR3 contains 15 residues. The CDR3 here is CATSETTGGDYGYTF. Written as DNA, the CDR3 is TGTGCCACCAGTGAGACGACAGGGGGCGATTATGGCTACACCTTC.

V gene TRBV29-1 combines with J gene TRBJ2-7; 12 nucleotides line up with TRBD1. The J call may be mistaken, given a closer DNA end match to TRBJ1-6. The CDR3 is made up of 14 amino acids. Germline loops: CDR1 SQVTM, CDR2 ANQGSEA. The CDR3 DNA reads as TGCAGCGTTGGGACGGGACAGGGGGCGTCACCCCTCCACTTT. Protein product: CSVGTGQGASPLHF.

The V and J genes are TRBV11-3 and TRBJ2-2, with D perhaps being TRBD1 or TRBD2 (5 bases each). The CDR3 has 14 amino acids. Germline CDR1 and CDR2: SGHNT and YENEEA. The germline V and J ends were trimmed by 5 bases and 4 bases, with 11 bases remaining between them. Here the CDR3 DNA reads TGTGCCAGCAGCGCAGGGACCCTCACCGGGGAGCTGTTTTTT. This translates into CASSAGTLTGELFF.

This clonotype has a count of ten or more. V is TRBV29-1 and J is TRBJ1-1, with TRBD1 matching over 8 bases. There are 12 residues in the CDR3. CDR1 and CDR2 (germline): SQVTM, ANQGSEA. V trimming: 8 bases; J trimming: 6 bases; junction bases outside the gene matches: 8. CDR3 sequence (DNA): TGCAGCTACAGGGACAGGTACGCTGAAGCTTTCTTT. It codes for CSYRDRYAEAFF.

This clonotype was detected ten times or more. The rearrangement links TRBV12-3 or TRBV12-4 to TRBJ2-7; 7 nucleotides agree with TRBD2. The CDR3 runs 16 residues. V lost 5 bases to trimming and J lost 3 bases; unmatched junction nucleotides: 13. The CDR3 loop reads CASSPGGWEGLYEQYF. The CDR3 DNA sequence: TGTGCCAGCAGTCCCGGTGGGTGGGAGGGCCTCTACGAGCAGTACTTC.

This clonotype was seen a single time. The chain's CDR3 is CASVERGAAGELFF. CDR3 sequence (DNA): TGTGCCAGCGTTGAAAGGGGGGCAGCCGGGGAGCTGTTTTTT. V is TRBV2 and J is TRBJ2-2, with D possibly called TRBD1 or TRBD2 (6 bases each). Trimming stripped 8 bases from V and 6 bases from J, with 16 bases between. The germline gives CDR1 SNHLY, CDR2 FYNNEI. This CDR3 has 14 amino acids.

The chain is built from TRBV2 and TRBJ2-2; either TRBD1 or TRBD2 may supply D (6 bases each). Between the trimmed V and J ends, which lost 4 bases and 2 bases, there was a span of 11 bases. The CDR3 covers 15 residues. CDR1 and CDR2 (germline): SNHLY, FYNNEI. CDR3 in amino acids: CASSGSGGNTGELFF. CDR3 sequence (DNA): TGTGCCAGCAGTGGTTCCGGGGGCAACACCGGGGAGCTGTTTTTT.

J is TRBJ2-7 and V is TRBV6-1; D is unclear. Germline V gene data show CDR1 as MNHNS and CDR2 as SASEGT. V was clipped by 11 bases and J by 7 bases, with 18 bases between them. The CDR3 spans 12 residues. CDR3 sequence reads: CAASGVRNEQYF. The CDR3 DNA reads TGTGCCGCATCGGGCGTGAGGAATGAGCAGTACTTC.

This clonotype was seen at least ten times. J is TRBJ1-2 and V is TRBV19, with D hard to call. CDR1 is LNHDA and CDR2 is SQIVND in the germline V gene (reference sequence). The CDR3 loop spans 12 amino acids. V was cut by 9 bases and J by 8 bases, with 16 bases left in between. The CDR3 DNA reads TGTGCCAGCCGATTAGGAGGGCTCGGCTACACCTTC. It yields the protein CASRLGGLGYTF.

This clonotype was observed many times. The rearrangement uses TRBV12-3 or TRBV12-4 and TRBJ2-7; D unresolved. The CDR3 runs 13 residues. Trimming stripped 4 bases from V and 7 bases from J, with 14 bases between. CDR3 DNA: TGTGCCAGCAGTTCTACTCTCTCTGGGGAGCAGTACTTC. Protein: CASSSTLSGEQYF.

This clonotype has a single count. The CDR3 spells CASSGPFESTRNEQYF. CDR3 nucleotide sequence: TGTGCCAGCAGTGGCCCTTTTGAAAGTACCCGTAATGAGCAGTACTTC. V usage is TRBV14 and J usage is TRBJ2-7, with unresolved D. The germline CDR1 and CDR2 sequences are SGHDN and FVKESK. V lost 6 bases to trimming and J lost 7 bases, with 25 bases between them. The CDR3 runs to 16 residues.

This clonotype was counted ten times or more. This chain links TRBV6-1 with TRBJ1-5; unclear D gene. Germline V gives CDR1 MNHNS, CDR2 SASEGT. Trimming removed 1 base from V and 0 bases from J, with 4 bases in between. The CDR3 sequence is 14 residues long. The DNA of the CDR3 is TGTGCCAGCAGTGAAGGGAATAGCAATCAGCCCCAGCATTTT. Its protein product is CASSEGNSNQPQHF.